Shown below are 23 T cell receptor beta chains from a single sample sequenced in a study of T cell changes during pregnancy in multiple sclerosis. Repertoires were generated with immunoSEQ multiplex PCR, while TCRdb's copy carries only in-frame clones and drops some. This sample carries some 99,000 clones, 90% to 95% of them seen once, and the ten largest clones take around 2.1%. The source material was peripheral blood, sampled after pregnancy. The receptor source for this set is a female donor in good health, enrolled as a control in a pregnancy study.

The CDR3 DNA follows: TGTGCCAGCAGTTCCCTCCAGGGCGTTTTATTTGAGCAGTACTTC. Its translation is CASSSLQGVLFEQYF. The rearrangement links TRBV27 to TRBJ2-7; a weak D match, TRBD1 (5 bases). The V gene lost 4 bases and the J gene lost 7 bases, with 20 bases spanning the gap. CDR1 and CDR2 from the germline V gene are MNHEY and SMNVEV (reference sequence). This CDR3 is 15 amino acids long.

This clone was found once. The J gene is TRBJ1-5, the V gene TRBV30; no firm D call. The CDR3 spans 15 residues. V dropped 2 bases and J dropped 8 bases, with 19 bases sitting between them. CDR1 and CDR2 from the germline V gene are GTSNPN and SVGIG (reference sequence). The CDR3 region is CAWSTWTTSQEPQHF. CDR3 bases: TGTGCCTGGAGTACATGGACGACTAGTCAAGAGCCCCAGCATTTT.

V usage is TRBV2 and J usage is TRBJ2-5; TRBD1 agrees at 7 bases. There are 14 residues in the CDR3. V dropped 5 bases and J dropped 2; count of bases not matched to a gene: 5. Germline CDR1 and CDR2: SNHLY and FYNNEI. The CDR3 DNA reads TGTGCCAGCAGTCTCCGGACAGGACAAGAGACCCAGTACTTC. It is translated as CASSLRTGQETQYF.

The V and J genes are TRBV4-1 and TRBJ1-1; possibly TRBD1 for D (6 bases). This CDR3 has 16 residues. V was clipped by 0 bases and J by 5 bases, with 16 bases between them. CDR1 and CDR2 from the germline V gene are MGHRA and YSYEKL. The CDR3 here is CASSQDIQGMGTEAFF. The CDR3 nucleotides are TGCGCCAGCAGCCAAGACATACAGGGCATGGGGACTGAAGCTTTCTTT.

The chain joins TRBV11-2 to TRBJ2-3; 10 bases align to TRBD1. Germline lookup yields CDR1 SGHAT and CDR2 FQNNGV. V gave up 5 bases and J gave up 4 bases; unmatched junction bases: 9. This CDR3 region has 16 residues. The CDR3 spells CASSPLRGQGADTQYF. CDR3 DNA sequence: TGTGCCAGCAGCCCACTACGCGGACAGGGGGCAGATACGCAGTATTTT.

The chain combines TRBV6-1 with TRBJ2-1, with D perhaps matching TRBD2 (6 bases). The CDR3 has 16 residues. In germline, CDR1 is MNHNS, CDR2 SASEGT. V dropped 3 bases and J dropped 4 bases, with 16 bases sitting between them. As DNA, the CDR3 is TGTGCCAGCAGTGACCTGCGGGACTCCATTTACAATGAGCAGTTCTTC. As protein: CASSDLRDSIYNEQFF.

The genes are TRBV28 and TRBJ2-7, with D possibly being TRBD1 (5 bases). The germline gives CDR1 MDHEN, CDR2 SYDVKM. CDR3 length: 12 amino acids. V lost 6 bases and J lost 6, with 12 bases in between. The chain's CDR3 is CASSRRQPEQYF. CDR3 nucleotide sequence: TGTGCCAGCAGCCGCCGACAGCCCGAGCAGTACTTC.

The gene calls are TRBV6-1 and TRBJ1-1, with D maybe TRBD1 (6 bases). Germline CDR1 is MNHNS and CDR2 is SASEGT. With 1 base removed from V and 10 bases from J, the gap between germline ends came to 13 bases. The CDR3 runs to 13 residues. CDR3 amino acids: CASSEGRPRGAFF. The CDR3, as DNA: TGTGCCAGCAGTGAAGGAAGACCCAGGGGAGCTTTCTTT.

The CDR3 loop is CASSGGQGPTYEQYF. DNA for the CDR3: TGTGCCAGCTCAGGGGGACAGGGGCCCACCTACGAGCAGTACTTC. V usage is TRBV18 and J usage is TRBJ2-7; 10 nucleotides align to TRBD1. Germline V gene sequence: CDR1 KGHSH, CDR2 LQKENI. V lost 5 bases, J lost 2 bases, and 6 bases stayed unmatched. The CDR3 consists of 15 residues.

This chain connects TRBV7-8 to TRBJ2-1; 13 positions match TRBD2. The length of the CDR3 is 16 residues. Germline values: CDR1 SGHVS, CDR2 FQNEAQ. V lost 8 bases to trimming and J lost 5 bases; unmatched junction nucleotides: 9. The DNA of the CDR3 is TGTGCCAGCTCCGATCCGGGACTAGCGGGGCACAATGAGCAGTTCTTC. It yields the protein CASSDPGLAGHNEQFF.

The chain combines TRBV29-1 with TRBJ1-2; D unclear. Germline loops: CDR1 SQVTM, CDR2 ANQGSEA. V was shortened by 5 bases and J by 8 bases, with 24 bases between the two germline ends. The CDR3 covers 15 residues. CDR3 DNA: TGCAGCGTTCCAAGCAGCCGAGGGATGGAGCGGGGCTACACCTTC. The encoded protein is CSVPSSRGMERGYTF.

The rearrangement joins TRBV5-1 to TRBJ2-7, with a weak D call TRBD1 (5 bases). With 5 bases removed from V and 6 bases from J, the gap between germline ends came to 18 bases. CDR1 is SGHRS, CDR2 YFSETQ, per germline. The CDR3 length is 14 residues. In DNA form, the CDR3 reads TGCGCCAGCAGAGATGGGGCTAGATCCCCCGAGCAGTACTTC. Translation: CASRDGARSPEQYF.

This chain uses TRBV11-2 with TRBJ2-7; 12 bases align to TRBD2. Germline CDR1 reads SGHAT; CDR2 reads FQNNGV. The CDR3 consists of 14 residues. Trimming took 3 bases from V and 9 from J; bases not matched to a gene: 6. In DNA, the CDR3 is TGTGCCAGCAGCTTCCTAGCGGGAGGGTCCGGGCAGTACTTC. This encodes CASSFLAGGSGQYF.

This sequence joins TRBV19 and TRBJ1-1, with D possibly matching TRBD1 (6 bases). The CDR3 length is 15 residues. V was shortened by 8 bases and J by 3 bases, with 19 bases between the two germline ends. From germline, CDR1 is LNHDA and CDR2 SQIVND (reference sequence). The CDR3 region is CASGTEGGPDTEAFF. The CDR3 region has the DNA TGTGCCAGTGGAACGGAAGGGGGACCGGACACTGAAGCTTTCTTT.

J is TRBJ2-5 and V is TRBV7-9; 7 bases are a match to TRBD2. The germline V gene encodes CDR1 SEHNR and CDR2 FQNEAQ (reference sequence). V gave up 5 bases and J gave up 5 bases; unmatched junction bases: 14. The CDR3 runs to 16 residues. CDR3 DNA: TGTGCCAGCAGCCTCCGGGACTACACTGTCGAGGAGACCCAGTACTTC. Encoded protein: CASSLRDYTVEETQYF. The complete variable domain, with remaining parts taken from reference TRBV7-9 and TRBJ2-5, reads DTGVSQNPRHKITKRGQNVTFRCDPISEHNRLYWYRQTLGQGPEFLTYFQNEAQLEKSRLLSDRFSAERPKGSFSTLEIQRTEQGDSAMYLCASSLRDYTVEETQYFGPGTRLLVL.

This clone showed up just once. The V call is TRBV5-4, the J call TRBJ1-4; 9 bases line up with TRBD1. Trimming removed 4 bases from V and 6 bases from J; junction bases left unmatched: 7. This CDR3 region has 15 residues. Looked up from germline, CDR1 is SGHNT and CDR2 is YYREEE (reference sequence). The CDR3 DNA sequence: TGTGCCAGCAGCAACCCCGGGACAGGGTATGAAAAACTGTTTTTT. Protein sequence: CASSNPGTGYEKLFF.

This CDR3 reads CASSLANRAVANQPQHF. As DNA, the CDR3 is TGTGCCAGCAGCTTAGCGAACAGGGCGGTGGCCAATCAGCCCCAGCATTTT. The chain links TRBV7-8 to TRBJ1-5, with D perhaps TRBD1 (6 bases). V was trimmed by 0 bases and J by 3 bases, leaving 15 bases between them. The germline V gene has CDR1 SGHVS and CDR2 FQNEAQ. This CDR3 has 17 amino acids.

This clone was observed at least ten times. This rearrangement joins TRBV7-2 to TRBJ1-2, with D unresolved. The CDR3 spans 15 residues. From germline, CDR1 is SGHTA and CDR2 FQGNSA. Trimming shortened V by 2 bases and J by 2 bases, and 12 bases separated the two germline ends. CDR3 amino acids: CASSLRRGKNYGYTF. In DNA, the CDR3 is TGTGCCAGCAGCTTAAGACGGGGAAAAAACTATGGCTACACCTTC.

CDR3 loop: CASSQGTGGGQPQHF. For the CDR3, the DNA is TGTGCCAGTAGTCAAGGAACAGGGGGAGGACAGCCCCAGCATTTT. The J gene is TRBJ1-5, the V gene TRBV19, with 8 nucleotides matching TRBD1. Losses at the gene ends were 5 bases for V and 7 bases for J; bases not matched to a gene: 10. The germline gives CDR1 LNHDA, CDR2 SQIVND (reference sequence). The CDR3 has 15 amino acids. Supplemented by reference TRBV19 and TRBJ1-5, the full variable domain reads DGGITQSPKYLFRKEGQNVTLSCEQNLNHDAMYWYRQDPGQGLRLIYYSQIVNDFQKGDIAEGYSVSREKKESFPLTVTSAQKNPTAFYLCASSQGTGGGQPQHFGDGTRLSIL.

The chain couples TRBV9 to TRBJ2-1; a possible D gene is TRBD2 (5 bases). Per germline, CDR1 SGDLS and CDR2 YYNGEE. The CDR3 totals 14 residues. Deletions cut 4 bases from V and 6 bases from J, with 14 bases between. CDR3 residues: CASSPGRVSNEQFF. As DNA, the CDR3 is TGTGCCAGCAGCCCCGGGCGGGTGAGCAATGAGCAGTTCTTC.

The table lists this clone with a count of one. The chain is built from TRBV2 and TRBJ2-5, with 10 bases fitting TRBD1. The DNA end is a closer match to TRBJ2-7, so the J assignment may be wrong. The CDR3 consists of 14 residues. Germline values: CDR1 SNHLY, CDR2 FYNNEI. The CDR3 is CASSPGTGVSEQYF. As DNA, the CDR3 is TGTGCCAGCAGTCCCGGGACAGGGGTGAGCGAGCAGTACTTC.

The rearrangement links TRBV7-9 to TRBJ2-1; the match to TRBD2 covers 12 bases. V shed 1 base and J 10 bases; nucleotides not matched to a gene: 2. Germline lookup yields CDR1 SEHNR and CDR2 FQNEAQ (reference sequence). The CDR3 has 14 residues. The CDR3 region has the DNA TGTGCCAGCAGCTTAGGACTAGCGGGAGTCGAGCAGTTCTTC. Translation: CASSLGLAGVEQFF.

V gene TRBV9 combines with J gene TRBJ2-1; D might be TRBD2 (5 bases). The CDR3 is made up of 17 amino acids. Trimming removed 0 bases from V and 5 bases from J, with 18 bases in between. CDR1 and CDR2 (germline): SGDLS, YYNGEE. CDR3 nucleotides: TGTGCCAGCAGCGTAGAGGGTAGCGTCTATCCTCACAATGAGCAGTTCTTC. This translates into CASSVEGSVYPHNEQFF.